This entry concerns a single T cell receptor beta chain. This clonotype has just a few counts. The target of this receptor is not known. No qualities accompany the bases; no much larger clone lies one base away. Donors were a few dozen systemically healthy Caucasian individuals from Russia aged roughly 6 to 90 years. Each donor gave 8 to 10 milliliters of peripheral blood, drawn into EDTA-treated Vacutainer tubes. Ficoll-Paque density-gradient centrifugation was used to isolate PBMCs, with at least 6.5 million per sample. Total RNA, at least 6 micrograms per sample, was extracted from PBMCs with Trizol reagent. For every donor, flow cytometry on a PBMC aliquot measured the percentage of naive CD45RAhigh/CD27high T cells. The library relied on 5' RACE. The sequencing machine was an Illumina HiSeq 2500. A second 7 to 11 cycle PCR used a sample-barcoded 5' primer and a J-beta primer mix. A template-switch 5' adaptor carrying 12 random nucleotides introduced a unique molecular identifier onto each TCR beta cDNA molecule. Each sample yielded at least 3 million CDR3-containing paired-end reads. The Mint cDNA synthesis kit, primed by a TRBC-specific oligonucleotide, was used to synthesize first-strand cDNA from all RNA. Following uracil-DNA glycosylase treatment, all cDNA underwent a first 18-cycle PCR with the universal primers M1SS and BC2_uni_R. The paper's processing steps were these. For normalization, 1 million high-quality reads, each with a distinct molecular identifier, were randomly selected from each sample. Instead of being binned into consensus sequences, reads with shared molecular identifiers were discarded. MiTCR, with a Q25 quality threshold and the strictest error-elimination algorithm, was used for CDR3 identification, clonotype clustering and error correction. A nonparametric unseen species model with Euler transformation was used to estimate lower-bound total TCR beta diversity. TCRdb reanalyzed the raw reads on its own, using fastp at Q25 for trimming and MiXCR for clone calling, and kept in-frame beta chains. Merged by CDR3 protein, the rows form single entries marked with the most common genes and DNA. The V and J calls were determined by TCRdb, not by the authors. The sample table holds some 760,000 distinct CDR3 sequences, of which 20% to 30% were seen once. The leading ten clones occupy roughly a tenth of the sample.

V loses 3 bases of germline sequence and J loses 0 bases, and the interval between the two ends is 18 bases. From the germline V gene, CDR1 is SGHVS and CDR2 is FQNEAQ. The CDR3 contains 18 residues, cysteine and phenylalanine counted. Left in the record is the CDR3 DNA by itself, 54 bases read in frame from the first base. These data are taken from a study of blood T cells in healthy people across ages (dated by TCRdb to about 2015). Describing the broader study: In model experiments, template switching captured about one uniquely barcoded TCR beta cDNA molecule for every two T cells. Two additional independent replicas of 1 million unique cDNA reads from the same blood draw were analyzed for two donors (one aged 18 to 30 and one aged 80 or older). Donors were grouped into four age groups: young (average roughly 15 years), middle-aged (around 39), aged (around 60) and long-lived (approximately 81). To track age-related changes in TCR beta repertoire diversity, the study relied on deep sequencing normalized with unique cDNA molecular identifiers. Overall study outcomes, separate from this receptor: Since profiling was done on bulk unsorted PBMCs, naive and antigen-experienced compartments could not be conclusively compared. Estimates of total diversity based on one million sequenced T cells were regarded as lower bounds and as underestimates. A strong correlation was found between observed TCR beta diversity and the percentage of naive T cells measured by flow cytometry. As age increased, observed TCR beta diversity per million T cells dropped in a roughly linear way, and a significant reduction was already evident by age 40. Compared with the aged group, the long-lived group had more naive CD4+ T cells, fewer expanded clones and increased TCR diversity, suggesting age selection. The CMV infection status of donors was not known, potentially confounding age-related changes in expanded clonotypes.

These data also formed part of another study, on T cells of mothers and their children. As noted in the second study: Donors were nine systemically healthy Caucasian individuals: three mothers and their six children. cDNA synthesis consumed the entire amount of extracted RNA, loaded at roughly 1.5 ug RNA in each 15 ul reaction. In the second PCR, the M1S primer introduced both the sample barcodes and 2-4 random nucleotides. Each mother yielded over 9.5 million TCR beta CDR3 reads and each child 3 million to 3.5 million reads. In both related and unrelated pairs, thymic selection shapes the output of TCR recombination in a similar way, with inherited differences having only a minor effect. Normalized repertoire overlap in related mother-child pairs was always slightly higher than in unrelated mother-child pairs, but the difference was never significant. No persistent microchimeric T cell clones were detected, at a sensitivity of about 100 clones per million clonotypes. In the study, deep NGS was used to compare the TCR beta repertoires of mothers and children, and features distinguishing related mother-child pairs from unrelated individuals were sought. The mean age was roughly 36 +/- 4 years for the mothers and 11 +/- 4 years for the children. After adapter ligation was performed with NEBNext reagents, the libraries were sequenced on an Illumina HiSeq 2000 with 100+100 nt paired-end reads. To avoid cross-contamination, the mother libraries and the child libraries were prepared a month apart and sequenced in separate runs. For each donor, somewhere between about 450,000 and 2,100,000 distinct TCR beta clonotypes were identified. Naive TCR beta clonotypes were estimated from low-frequency clonotypes matched to each donor's FACS-determined naive share, without sorting.

The chain was built from TRBV7-8 and TRBJ2-4, and the D gene may be TRBD2, 6 bases matching. This receptor was obtained from a boy between 10 and 17 years old in good health. Sequencing input: blood. The sequenced DNA: TGTGCCAGCAGCTTTCTAGCTGCGGGGTCCTTAGCCAAAAACATTCAGTACTTC. This yields the protein CASSFLAAGSLAKNIQYF. With the rest looked up from the reference TRBV7-8 and TRBJ2-4 genes rather than sequenced, the full variable domain is GAGVSQSPRYKVAKRGQDVALRCDPISGHVSLFWYQQALGQGPEFLTYFQNEAQLDKSGLPSDRFFAERPEGSVSTLKIQRTQQEDSAVYLCASSFLAAGSLAKNIQYFGAGTRLSVL.